This T cell receptor (beta chain) stems from a study of blood T cell repertoires in COVID-19. Study information: Sample material is recorded as cDNA or gDNA derived from T cells, B-cell-depleted T cells, or PBMCs.

Trimming took 2 bases from V and 2 from J; bases not matched to a gene: 5. Germline CDR1 is SGHDT and CDR2 is YYEEEE. This CDR3 has 15 amino acids. Using immunoSEQ multiplex PCR, the repertoire was profiled, and TCRdb retains in-frame clones only, with some absent. Of 180,000 or so clones in the sample, about 91% were seen once. The chain links TRBV5-6 to TRBJ2-3; TRBD1 matches 7 bases. The receptor was isolated from a woman aged 18-29 years who had recovered from COVID-19. Sequenced input: PBMCs or T cells enriched from blood (not recorded which). CDR3 nucleotide sequence: TGTGCCAGCAGCTTCGGGACAGCTCTCACAGATACGCAGTATTTT. It encodes CASSFGTALTDTQYF.